What follows are 9 T cell receptor beta chains derived from one specimen sequenced in a study of T cells expressing NK-cell markers. TCRdb re-called the 5' RACE reads; one entry per CDR3 protein, DNA not given. This table lists hundreds of thousands of distinct CDR3 sequences. The specimen was blood T cells: a sorted CD56 or NKG2C T cell subset, CD4+ or CD8+ T cells, or bulk PBMC T cells (not recorded which). The receptors derive from a woman between 18 and 70 years old in good health.

The rearrangement links TRBV5-1 to TRBJ2-7. The V gene's germline CDR1 is SGHRS and CDR2 YFSETQ. The CDR3 sequence is 13 residues long. The CDR3 protein is CASSLFRPYEQYF.

V is TRBV5-5 and J is TRBJ2-7; there is no DNA to check the TCRdb D call of TRBD1. Germline V gene sequence: CDR1 SGHKS, CDR2 YYEKEE (reference sequence). The CDR3 contains 13 residues. The CDR3 spells CASSLPLTGLQYF.

The chain joins TRBV18 to TRBJ1-2. The CDR3 is 14 amino acids. Per germline, CDR1 KGHSH and CDR2 LQKENI. The CDR3 is CASSLEGMNYGYTF.

The chain has TRBV7-6 and TRBJ2-3; without DNA, the TCRdb call of TRBD1 cannot be checked. The CDR3 sequence is 15 residues long. The germline V gene encodes CDR1 SGHVS and CDR2 FNYEAQ. CDR3 sequence: CASSYWEGARDTQYF. Looking up the rest from reference TRBV7-6 and TRBJ2-3 gives the full variable domain: GAGVSQSPRYKVTKRGQDVALRCDPISGHVSLYWYRQALGQGPEFLTYFNYEAQQDKSGLPNDRFSAERPEGSISTLTIQRTEQRDSAMYRCASSYWEGARDTQYFGPGTRLTVL.

The CDR3 loop reads CASSLGQLSETQYF. The chain links TRBV11-2 to TRBJ2-5. CDR3 length: 14 residues. The germline V gene has CDR1 SGHAT and CDR2 FQNNGV.

This chain uses TRBV7-9 with TRBJ2-4; the TCRdb call, TRBD1, lacks DNA for checking. The CDR3 has 16 residues. Germline V gene sequence: CDR1 SEHNR, CDR2 FQNEAQ (reference sequence). The CDR3 loop is CASSLSDRALRNIQYF.

V is TRBV5-1 and J is TRBJ2-1; TCRdb designates TRBD1, a call that cannot be tested without DNA. The CDR3 is 16 residues long. Germline V gene lookup returns CDR1 SGHRS and CDR2 YFSETQ. CDR3 sequence: CASSPAGGDTYNEQFF. The full variable domain, its missing parts supplied by reference TRBV5-1 and TRBJ2-1, is KAGVTQTPRYLIKTRGQQVTLSCSPISGHRSVSWYQQTPGQGLQFLFEYFSETQRNKGNFPGRFSGRQFSNSRSEMNVSTLELGDSALYLCASSPAGGDTYNEQFFGPGTRLTVL.

The rearrangement joins TRBV4-2 to TRBJ2-3; with no DNA, the TCRdb D assignment of TRBD2 cannot be verified. This CDR3 region has 18 residues. Germline V CDR1 and CDR2: LGHNA, YNFKEQ. The CDR3 region is CASSQGGVAGDLSHTQYF.

The V and J genes are TRBV7-9 and TRBJ2-5; lacking DNA, the TRBD2 call made by TCRdb goes unchecked. The germline CDR1 and CDR2 sequences are SEHNR and FQNEAQ (reference sequence). The length of the CDR3 is 16 residues. The CDR3 loop is CASSFPRAGGLETQYF.